Listed here is a single T cell receptor (beta chain). Its target is not known. These data come from a study of follicular helper T cells after annual influenza vaccination. Trimming removed 4 bases at V and 7 bases at J, with 14 bases between. Germline CDR1 is GTSNPN and CDR2 is SVGIG (reference sequence). CDR3 size: 12 residues. Assay: immunoSEQ multiplex PCR; the TCRdb copy retains only in-frame clones and omits some. The sample lists approximately 13,000 clones; 78% were seen once. Study-level results: Yearly vaccinations repeatedly recalled conserved clonotypes in ICOS+CD38+ cTfh. Change in circulating plasmablasts correlated with ICOS+CD38+ cTfh clonality change.

As to time point: 2015-2016 season, pre-vaccination. The rearrangement joins TRBV30 to TRBJ2-7; D is unresolved. The sequencing used CXCR5- memory CD4+ T cells sorted from blood, collected on the day of influenza vaccination. The sequence was obtained from an adult who received the influenza vaccine. The CDR3 here is CAWISSSREQYF. CDR3 nucleotides: TGTGCCTGGATCTCGTCCTCGAGAGAGCAGTACTTC.